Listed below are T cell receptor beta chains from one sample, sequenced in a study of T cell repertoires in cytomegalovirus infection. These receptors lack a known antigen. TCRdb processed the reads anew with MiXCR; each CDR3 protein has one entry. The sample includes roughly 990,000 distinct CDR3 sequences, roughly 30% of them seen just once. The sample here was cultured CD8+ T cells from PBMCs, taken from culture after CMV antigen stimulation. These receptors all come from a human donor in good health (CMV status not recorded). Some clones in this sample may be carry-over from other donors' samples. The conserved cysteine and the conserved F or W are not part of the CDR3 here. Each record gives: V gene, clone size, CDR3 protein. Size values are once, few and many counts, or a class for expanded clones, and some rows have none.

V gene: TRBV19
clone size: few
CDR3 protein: ASRGPGHPFSGANVLT

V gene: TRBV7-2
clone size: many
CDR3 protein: ASRGLAGNTGELF

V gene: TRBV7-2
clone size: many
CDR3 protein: ASSLEVPAVYEQY

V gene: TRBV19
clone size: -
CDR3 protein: ASSIGQVDGYT

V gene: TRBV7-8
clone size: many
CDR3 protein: ASSLAGGVSSYEQY

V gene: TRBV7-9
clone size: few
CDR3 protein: ASSPSDVPLGYT

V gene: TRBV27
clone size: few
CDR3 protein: ASSPVGQVLNSPLH

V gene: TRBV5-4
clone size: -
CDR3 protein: ASSPGQGYNSPFH

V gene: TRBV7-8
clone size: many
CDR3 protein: ASSPLMREGGRDGYT

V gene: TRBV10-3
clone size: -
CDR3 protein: AIRDRQTQY

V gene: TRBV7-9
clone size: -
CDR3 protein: ASSLNRVRNYGYT

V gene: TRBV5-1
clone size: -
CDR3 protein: ASSYDGGNEQY

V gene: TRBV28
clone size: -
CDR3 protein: ASSSDLSGNTIY

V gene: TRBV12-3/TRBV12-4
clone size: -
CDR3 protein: ASSFVQDEQF

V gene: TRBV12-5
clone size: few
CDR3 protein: ASGPGTTNQETQY

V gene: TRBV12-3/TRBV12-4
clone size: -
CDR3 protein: ASSLVAAHNNKQF

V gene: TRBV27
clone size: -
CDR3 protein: ASSPELGRTDTQY

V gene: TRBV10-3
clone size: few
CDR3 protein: AITPEELAGIRSYNEQF

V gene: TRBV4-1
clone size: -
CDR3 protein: ASSQDLLAASYEQY

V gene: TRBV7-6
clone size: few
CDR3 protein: ASSLRTGGHGYT

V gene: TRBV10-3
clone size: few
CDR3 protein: AISRPGGDEKLF

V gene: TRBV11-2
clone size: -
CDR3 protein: ASSNRDRVARAVYGYT

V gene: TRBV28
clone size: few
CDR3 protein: ASSLVRDYAYNEQF

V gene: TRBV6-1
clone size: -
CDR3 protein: ASRGEPGRGPNTGELF

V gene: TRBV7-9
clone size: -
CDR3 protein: ASSYRGPGDGYGYT

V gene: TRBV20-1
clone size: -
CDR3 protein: SARGLAKNIQY

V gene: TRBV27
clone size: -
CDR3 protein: ASSPSGGGRLGETQY

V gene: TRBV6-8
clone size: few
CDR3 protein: ASSPLSGGPAGELF

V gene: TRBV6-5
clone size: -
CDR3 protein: ASLSGGRRPF

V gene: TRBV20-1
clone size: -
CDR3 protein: SARDSLGAYEQF

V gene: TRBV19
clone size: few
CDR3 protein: ASSTRGFNTEAF

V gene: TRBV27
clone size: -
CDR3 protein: ASSLLGGPTMNTEAF

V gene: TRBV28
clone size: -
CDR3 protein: ASSSQIDRPTRANYGYT

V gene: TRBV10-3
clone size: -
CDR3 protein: ATWVGGRDTEAF

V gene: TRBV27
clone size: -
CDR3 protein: ASSLTAYTEAF

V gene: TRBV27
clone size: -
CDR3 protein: ATKPGISNYGYT

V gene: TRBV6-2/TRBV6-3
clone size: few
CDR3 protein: ASRDGRDSNQPQH

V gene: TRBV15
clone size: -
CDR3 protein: ATSRDLGSGEDTGELF

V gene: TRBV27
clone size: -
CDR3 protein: ASRGGADTEAF

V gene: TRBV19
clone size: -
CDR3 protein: ASNPGHTEAF

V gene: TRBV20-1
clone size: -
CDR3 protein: SARDPESKPQH

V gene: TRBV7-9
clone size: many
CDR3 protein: ASSSGQGASTGELF

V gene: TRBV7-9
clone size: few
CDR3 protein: ASSSPSTSMDTQY

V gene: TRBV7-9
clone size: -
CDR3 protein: ASSSSRGFNYGYT

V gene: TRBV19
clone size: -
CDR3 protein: ASSIGVVGWPYNEQF

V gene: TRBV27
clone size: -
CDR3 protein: ASSLLGIGNQPQH

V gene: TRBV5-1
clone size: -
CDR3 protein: ASSWREANTEAF

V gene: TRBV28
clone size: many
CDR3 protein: ASSPPGGGGKTQY

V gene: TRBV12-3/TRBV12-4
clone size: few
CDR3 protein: ASSTALNTEAF

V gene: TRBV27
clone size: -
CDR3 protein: ASLTGESPDTQY

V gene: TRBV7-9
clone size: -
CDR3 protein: ASIGWDTLNYGYT

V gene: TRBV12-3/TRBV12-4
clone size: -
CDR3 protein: ASNRDRASSYNEQF

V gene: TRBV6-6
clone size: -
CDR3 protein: ASSWGHRQNTGELF

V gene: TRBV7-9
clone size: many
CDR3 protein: ASSPPGPRETQY

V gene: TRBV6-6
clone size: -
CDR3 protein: ASSSHPVGGEQF

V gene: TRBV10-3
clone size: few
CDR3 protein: AIRMFYGYT

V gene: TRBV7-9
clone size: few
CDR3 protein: ASSPELSNQPQH

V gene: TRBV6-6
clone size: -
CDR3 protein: ASSQGLAKNIQY

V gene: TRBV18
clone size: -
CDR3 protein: ASVSGDTEAF

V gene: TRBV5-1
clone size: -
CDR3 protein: ASSFEWDSGNTIY